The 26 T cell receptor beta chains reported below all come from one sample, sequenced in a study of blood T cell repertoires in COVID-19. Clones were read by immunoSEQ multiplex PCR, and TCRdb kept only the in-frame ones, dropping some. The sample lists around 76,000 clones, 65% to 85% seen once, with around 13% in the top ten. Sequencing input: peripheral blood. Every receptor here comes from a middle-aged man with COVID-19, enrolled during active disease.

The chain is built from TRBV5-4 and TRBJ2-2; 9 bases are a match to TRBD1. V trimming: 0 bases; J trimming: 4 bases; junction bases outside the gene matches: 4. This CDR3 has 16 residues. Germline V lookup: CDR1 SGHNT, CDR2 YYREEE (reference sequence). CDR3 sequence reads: CASSLAGTGITGELFF. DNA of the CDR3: TGTGCCAGCAGCTTGGCCGGGACAGGGATCACCGGGGAGCTGTTTTTT.

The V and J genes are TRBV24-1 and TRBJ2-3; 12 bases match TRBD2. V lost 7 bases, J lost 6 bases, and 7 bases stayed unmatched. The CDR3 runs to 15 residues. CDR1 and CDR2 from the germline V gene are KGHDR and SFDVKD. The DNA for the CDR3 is TGTGCCACCAGCGCCGGGACTAGCGGGCTGGATACGCAGTATTTT. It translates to CATSAGTSGLDTQYF.

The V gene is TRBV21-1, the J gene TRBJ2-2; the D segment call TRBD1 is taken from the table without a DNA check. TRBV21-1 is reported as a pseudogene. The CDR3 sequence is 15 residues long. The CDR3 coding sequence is TGTGCCAGTTACCCCCCGGGACAAAAACCCGGGGAGCTGTTTTTT. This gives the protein CASYPPGQKPGELFF.

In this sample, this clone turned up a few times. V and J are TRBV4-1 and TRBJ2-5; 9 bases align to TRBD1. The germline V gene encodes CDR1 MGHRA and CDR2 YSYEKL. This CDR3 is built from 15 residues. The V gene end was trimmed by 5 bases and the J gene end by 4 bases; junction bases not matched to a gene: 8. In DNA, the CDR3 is TGCGCCAGCAGCTACGGGACAGGGAACGGAGAGACCCAGTACTTC. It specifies CASSYGTGNGETQYF.

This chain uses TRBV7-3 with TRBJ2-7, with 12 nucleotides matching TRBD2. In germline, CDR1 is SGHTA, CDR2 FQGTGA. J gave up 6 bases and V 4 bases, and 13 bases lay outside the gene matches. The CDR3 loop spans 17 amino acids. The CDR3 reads CASSSDGLAGQRGEQYF. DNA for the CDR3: TGTGCCAGCAGCTCCGACGGACTAGCGGGACAAAGGGGCGAGCAGTACTTC.

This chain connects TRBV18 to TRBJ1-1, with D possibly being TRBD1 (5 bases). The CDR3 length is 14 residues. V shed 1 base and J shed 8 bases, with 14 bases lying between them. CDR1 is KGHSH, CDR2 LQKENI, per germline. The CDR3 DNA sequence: TGTGCCAGCTCACCACACGCGACAGCCAAGGAAGCTTTCTTT. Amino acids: CASSPHATAKEAFF.

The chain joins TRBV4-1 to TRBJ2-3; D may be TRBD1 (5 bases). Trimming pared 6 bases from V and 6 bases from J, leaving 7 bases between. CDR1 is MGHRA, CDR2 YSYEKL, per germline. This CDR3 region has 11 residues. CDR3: CASRQGDTQYF. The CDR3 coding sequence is TGCGCCAGCAGGCAGGGCGATACGCAGTATTTT.

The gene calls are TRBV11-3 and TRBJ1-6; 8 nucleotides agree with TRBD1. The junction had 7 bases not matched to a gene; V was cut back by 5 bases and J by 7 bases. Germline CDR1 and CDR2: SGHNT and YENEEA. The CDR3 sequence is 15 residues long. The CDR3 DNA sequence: TGTGCCAGCAGCCCCCGACAGGGGAAGAATTCACCCCTCCACTTT. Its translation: CASSPRQGKNSPLHF. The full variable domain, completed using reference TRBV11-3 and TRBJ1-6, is EAGVVQSPRYKIIEKKQPVAFWCNPISGHNTLYWYLQNLGQGPELLIRYENEEAVDDSQLPKDRFSAERLKGVDSTLKIQPAELGDSAVYLCASSPRQGKNSPLHFGNGTRLTVT.

CDR3 sequence: CASEGYYGYTF. In DNA, the CDR3 is TGTGCCAGCGAGGGATACTATGGCTACACCTTC. V and J are TRBV6-6 and TRBJ1-2, with D unresolved. This CDR3 spans 11 amino acids. The germline V gene has CDR1 MNHNY and CDR2 SVGAGI (reference sequence). V lost 8 bases to trimming and J lost 3 bases, with 7 bases between them.

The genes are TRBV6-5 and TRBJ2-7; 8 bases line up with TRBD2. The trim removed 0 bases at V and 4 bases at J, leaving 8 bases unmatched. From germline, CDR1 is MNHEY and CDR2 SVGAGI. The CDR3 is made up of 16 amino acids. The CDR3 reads CASSYSSGGGRYEQYF. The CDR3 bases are TGTGCCAGCAGTTACTCTTCGGGGGGGGGCAGGTACGAGCAGTACTTC.

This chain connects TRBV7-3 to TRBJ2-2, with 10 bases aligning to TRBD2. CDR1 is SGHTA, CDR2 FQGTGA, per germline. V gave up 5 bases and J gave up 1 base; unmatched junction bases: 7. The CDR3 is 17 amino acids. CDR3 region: CASSPIAGGENTGELFF. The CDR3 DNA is TGTGCCAGCAGCCCAATAGCGGGAGGAGAGAACACCGGGGAGCTGTTTTTT.

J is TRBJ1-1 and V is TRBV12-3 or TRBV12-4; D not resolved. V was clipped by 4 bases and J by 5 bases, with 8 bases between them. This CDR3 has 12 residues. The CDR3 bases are TGTGCCAGCAGTTCAGACTTTACTGAAGCTTTCTTT. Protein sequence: CASSSDFTEAFF.

Here the CDR3 reads CASRPQGSNEQFF. CDR3 bases: TGTGCCAGCAGACCACAGGGAAGCAATGAGCAGTTCTTC. The chain carries TRBV6-6 and TRBJ2-1, with a weak D call TRBD1 (6 bases). The CDR3 has 13 amino acids. Germline loops: CDR1 MNHNY, CDR2 SVGAGI (reference sequence). The V and J ends lost 6 bases and 6 bases respectively, with 12 bases between them.

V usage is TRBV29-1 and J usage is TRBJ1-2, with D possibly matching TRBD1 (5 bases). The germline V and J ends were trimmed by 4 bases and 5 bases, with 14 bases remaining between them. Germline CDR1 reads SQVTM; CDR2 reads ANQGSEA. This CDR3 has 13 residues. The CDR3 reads CSVGPGGGYGYTF. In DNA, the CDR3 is TGCAGCGTTGGGCCTGGGGGGGGATATGGCTACACCTTC. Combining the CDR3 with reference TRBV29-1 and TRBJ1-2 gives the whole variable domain SAVISQKPSRDICQRGTSLTIQCQVDSQVTMMFWYRQQPGQSLTLIATANQGSEATYESGFVIDKFPISRPNLTFSTLTVSNMSPEDSSIYLCSVGPGGGYGYTFGSGTRLTVV.

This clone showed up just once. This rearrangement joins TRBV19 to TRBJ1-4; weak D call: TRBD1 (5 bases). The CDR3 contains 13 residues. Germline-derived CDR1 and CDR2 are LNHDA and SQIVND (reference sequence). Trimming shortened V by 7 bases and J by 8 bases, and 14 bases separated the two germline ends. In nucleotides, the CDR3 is TGTGCCAGTACTCGAACACGGGGGGAAAAACTGTTTTTT. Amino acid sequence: CASTRTRGEKLFF.

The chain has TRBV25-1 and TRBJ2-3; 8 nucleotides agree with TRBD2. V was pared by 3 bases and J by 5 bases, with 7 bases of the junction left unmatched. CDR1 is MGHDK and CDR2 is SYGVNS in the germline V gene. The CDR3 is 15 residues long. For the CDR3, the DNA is TGTGCCAGCAGTGAGCCGCGGGGGGATCAAGATACGCAGTATTTT. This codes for CASSEPRGDQDTQYF. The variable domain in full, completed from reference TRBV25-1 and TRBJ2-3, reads EADIYQTPRYLVIGTGKKITLECSQTMGHDKMYWYQQDPGMELHLIHYSYGVNSTEKGDLSSESTVSRIRTEHFPLTLESARPSHTSQYLCASSEPRGDQDTQYFGPGTRLTVL.

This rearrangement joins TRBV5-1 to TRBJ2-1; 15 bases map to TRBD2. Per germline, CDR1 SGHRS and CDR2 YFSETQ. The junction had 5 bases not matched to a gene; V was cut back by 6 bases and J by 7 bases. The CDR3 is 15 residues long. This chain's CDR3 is CASKEGTSGGNEQFF. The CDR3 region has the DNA TGCGCCAGCAAGGAAGGGACTAGCGGGGGGAATGAGCAGTTCTTC.

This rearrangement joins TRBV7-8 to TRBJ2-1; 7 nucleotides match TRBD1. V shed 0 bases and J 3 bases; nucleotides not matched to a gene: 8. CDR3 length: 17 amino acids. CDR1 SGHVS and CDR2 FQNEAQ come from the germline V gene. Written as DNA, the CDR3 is TGTGCCAGCAGCTTAGCGGTAGGACAGGTCGTCTACAATGAGCAGTTCTTC. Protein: CASSLAVGQVVYNEQFF.

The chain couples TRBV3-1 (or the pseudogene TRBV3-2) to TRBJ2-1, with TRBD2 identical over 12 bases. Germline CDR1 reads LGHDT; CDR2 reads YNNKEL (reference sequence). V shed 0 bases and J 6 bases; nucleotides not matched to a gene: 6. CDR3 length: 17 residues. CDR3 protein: CASSQDPPGLAGNEQFF. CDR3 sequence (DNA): TGTGCCAGCAGCCAAGATCCTCCGGGACTAGCGGGCAATGAGCAGTTCTTC.

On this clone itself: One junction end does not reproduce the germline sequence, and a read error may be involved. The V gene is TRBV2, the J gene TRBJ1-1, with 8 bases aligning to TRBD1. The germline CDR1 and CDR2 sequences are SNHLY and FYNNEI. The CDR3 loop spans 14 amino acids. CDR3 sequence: CASREGQGNTEAFF. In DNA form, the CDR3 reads TGTGCCAGCAGAGAAGGACAGGGTAACACTGAAGCTTTCTTT.

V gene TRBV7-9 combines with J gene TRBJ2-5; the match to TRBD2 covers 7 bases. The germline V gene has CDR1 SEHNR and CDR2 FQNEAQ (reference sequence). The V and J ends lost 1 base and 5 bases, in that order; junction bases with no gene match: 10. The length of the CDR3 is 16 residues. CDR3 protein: CASSLVEGLFLETQYF. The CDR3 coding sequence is TGTGCCAGCAGCTTAGTTGAGGGACTATTTCTGGAGACCCAGTACTTC.

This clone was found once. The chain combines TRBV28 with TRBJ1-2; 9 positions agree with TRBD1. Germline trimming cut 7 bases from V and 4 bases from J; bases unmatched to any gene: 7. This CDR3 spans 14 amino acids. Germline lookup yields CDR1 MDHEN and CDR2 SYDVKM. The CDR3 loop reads CASTQTGGPYGYTF. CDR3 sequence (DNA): TGTGCCAGCACCCAGACAGGGGGGCCCTATGGCTACACCTTC.

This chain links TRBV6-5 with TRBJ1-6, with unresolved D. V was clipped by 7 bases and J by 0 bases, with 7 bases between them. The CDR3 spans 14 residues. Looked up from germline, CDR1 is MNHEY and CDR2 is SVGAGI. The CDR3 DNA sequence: TGTGCCAGCATTAGAACCTCCTATAATTCACCCCTCCACTTT. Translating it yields CASIRTSYNSPLHF.

CDR3 nucleotides: TGCGCCAGCAGCTCTGATGGCGGCTACTATGGCTACACCTTC. Its protein is CASSSDGGYYGYTF. The J gene is TRBJ1-2, the V gene TRBV5-1; D gene unclear. This CDR3 has 14 residues. Germline V CDR1 and CDR2: SGHRS, YFSETQ. Trimming removed 3 bases from V and 3 bases from J, with 12 bases in between. Full variable domain (missing parts from reference TRBV5-1 and TRBJ1-2): KAGVTQTPRYLIKTRGQQVTLSCSPISGHRSVSWYQQTPGQGLQFLFEYFSETQRNKGNFPGRFSGRQFSNSRSEMNVSTLELGDSALYLCASSSDGGYYGYTFGSGTRLTVV.

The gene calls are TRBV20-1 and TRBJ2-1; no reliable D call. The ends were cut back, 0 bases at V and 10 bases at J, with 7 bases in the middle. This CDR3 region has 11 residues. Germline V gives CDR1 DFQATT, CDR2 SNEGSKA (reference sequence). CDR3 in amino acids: CSARDGPEQFF. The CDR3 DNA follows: TGCAGTGCTAGAGATGGCCCCGAGCAGTTCTTC.

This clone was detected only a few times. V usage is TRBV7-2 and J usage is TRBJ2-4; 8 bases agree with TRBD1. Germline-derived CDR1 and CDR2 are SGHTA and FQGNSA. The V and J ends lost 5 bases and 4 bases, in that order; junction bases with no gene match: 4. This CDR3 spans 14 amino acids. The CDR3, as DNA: TGTGCCAGCAGCCTTAGACAGGGGAAAAACATTCAGTACTTC. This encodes CASSLRQGKNIQYF.